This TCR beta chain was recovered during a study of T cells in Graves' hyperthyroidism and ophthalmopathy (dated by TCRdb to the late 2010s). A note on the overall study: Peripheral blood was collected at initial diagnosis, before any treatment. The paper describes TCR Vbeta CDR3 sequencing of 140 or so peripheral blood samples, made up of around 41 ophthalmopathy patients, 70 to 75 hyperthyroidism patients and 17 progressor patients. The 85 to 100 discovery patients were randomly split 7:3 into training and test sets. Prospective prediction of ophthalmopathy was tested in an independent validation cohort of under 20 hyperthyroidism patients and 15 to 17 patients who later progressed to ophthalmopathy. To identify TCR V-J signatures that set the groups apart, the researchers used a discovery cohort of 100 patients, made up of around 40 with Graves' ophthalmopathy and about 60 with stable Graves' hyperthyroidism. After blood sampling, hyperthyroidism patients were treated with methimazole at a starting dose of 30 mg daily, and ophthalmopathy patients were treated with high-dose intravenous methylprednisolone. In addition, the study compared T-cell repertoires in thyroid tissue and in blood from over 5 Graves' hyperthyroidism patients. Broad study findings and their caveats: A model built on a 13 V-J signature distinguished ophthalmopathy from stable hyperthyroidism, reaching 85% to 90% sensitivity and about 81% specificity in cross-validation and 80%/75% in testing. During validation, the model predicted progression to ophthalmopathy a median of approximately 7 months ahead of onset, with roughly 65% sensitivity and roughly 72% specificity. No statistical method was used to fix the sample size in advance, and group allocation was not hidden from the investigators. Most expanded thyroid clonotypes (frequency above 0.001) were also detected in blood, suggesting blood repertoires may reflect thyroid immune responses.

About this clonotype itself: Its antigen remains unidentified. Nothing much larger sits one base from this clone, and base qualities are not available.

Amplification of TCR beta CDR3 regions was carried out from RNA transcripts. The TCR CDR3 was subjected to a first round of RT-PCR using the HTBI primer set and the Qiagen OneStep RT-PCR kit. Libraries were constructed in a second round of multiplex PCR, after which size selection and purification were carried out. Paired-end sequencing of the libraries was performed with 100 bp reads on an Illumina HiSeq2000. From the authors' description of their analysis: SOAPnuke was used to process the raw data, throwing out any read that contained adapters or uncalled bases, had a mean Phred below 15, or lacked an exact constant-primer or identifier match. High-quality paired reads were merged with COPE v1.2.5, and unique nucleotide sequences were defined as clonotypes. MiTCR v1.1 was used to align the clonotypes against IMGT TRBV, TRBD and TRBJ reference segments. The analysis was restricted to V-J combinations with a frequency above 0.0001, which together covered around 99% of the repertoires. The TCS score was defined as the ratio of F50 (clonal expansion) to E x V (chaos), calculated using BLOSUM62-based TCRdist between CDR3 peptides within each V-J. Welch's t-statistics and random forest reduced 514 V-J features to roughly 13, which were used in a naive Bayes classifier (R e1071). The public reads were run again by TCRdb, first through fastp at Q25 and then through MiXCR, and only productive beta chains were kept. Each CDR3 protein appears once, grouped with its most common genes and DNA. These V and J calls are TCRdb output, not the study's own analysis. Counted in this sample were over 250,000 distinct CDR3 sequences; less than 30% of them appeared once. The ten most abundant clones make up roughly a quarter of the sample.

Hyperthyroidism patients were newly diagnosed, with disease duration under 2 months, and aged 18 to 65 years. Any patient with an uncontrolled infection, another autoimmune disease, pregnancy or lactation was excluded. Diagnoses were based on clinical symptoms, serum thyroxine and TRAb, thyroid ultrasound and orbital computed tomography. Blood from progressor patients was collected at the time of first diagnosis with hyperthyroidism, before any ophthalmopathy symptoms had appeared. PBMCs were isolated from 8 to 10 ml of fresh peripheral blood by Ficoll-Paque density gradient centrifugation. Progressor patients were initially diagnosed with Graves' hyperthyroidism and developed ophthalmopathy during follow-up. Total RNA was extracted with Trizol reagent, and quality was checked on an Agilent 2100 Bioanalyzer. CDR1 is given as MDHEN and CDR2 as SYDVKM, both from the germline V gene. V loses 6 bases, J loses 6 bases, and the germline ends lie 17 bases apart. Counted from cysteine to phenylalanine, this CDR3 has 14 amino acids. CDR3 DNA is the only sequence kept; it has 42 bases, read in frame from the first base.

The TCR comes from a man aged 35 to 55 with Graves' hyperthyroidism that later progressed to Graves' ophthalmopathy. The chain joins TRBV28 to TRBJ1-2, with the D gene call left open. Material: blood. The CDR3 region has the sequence CASRVKTWNNGYTF. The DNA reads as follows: TGTGCCAGCAGGGTAAAAACTTGGAATAATGGCTACACCTTC.